These 15 T cell receptor beta chains originate from one sample sequenced in a study of blood T cell repertoires in COVID-19. Only in-frame clones appear in the TCRdb table, and some are missing; sequencing was by immunoSEQ multiplex PCR. The table has 150,000 to 200,000 clones, around nine tenths seen once; the top ten hold roughly 0.85%. What was sequenced was peripheral blood. The receptors originated from a woman aged 18-35 years who had recovered from COVID-19.

There are a few counts of this clone. V gene TRBV9 combines with J gene TRBJ2-1, with 7 bases fitting TRBD2. V lost 0 bases, J lost 7 bases, and 7 bases stayed unmatched. This CDR3 comprises 15 residues. From germline, CDR1 is SGDLS and CDR2 YYNGEE. CDR3 sequence reads: CASSVGLADPNEQFF. Written as DNA, the CDR3 is TGTGCCAGCAGCGTAGGGCTAGCGGACCCAAATGAGCAGTTCTTC.

This chain connects TRBV7-2 to TRBJ2-2; a possible D gene is TRBD1 (5 bases). Looked up from germline, CDR1 is SGHTA and CDR2 is FQGNSA. V lost 2 bases and J 5 bases, leaving 12 bases between the germline ends. CDR3 length: 15 residues. CDR3 nucleotide sequence: TGTGCCAGCAGCTTACGCTTGCAGGGAACCGGGGAGCTGTTTTTT. Translated: CASSLRLQGTGELFF.

CDR3 region: CASSLALGAYEQYV. The DNA of the CDR3 is TGTGCCAGCAGCTTAGCACTCGGGGCCTACGAGCAGTACGTC. The rearrangement links TRBV7-9 to TRBJ2-7; TRBD2 might be the D (5 bases). The CDR3 spans 14 residues. Germline V CDR1 and CDR2: SEHNR, FQNEAQ (reference sequence). V lost 0 bases and J lost 2, with 8 bases in between.

The chain recombines TRBV7-9 with TRBJ2-1; tentatively, D is TRBD2 (6 bases). The germline CDR1 and CDR2 sequences are SEHNR and FQNEAQ (reference sequence). There are 15 residues in the CDR3. V dropped 4 bases and J dropped 6 bases, with 16 bases sitting between them. The CDR3 DNA reads as TGTGCCAGCAGCTCCGGGGAGCGGGCGATCAATGAGCAGTTCTTC. Translation gives CASSSGERAINEQFF.

The rearrangement uses TRBV7-9 and TRBJ1-1, with 9 bases fitting TRBD1. The CDR3 is made up of 14 amino acids. Germline-derived CDR1 and CDR2 are SEHNR and FQNEAQ (reference sequence). V trimming: 1 base; J trimming: 5 bases; junction bases outside the gene matches: 2. CDR3 in DNA: TGTGCCAGCAGCTTAGGACAGGGGGAAACTGAAGCTTTCTTT. It specifies CASSLGQGETEAFF. Variable domain in full (rest from reference TRBV7-9 and TRBJ1-1): DTGVSQNPRHKITKRGQNVTFRCDPISEHNRLYWYRQTLGQGPEFLTYFQNEAQLEKSRLLSDRFSAERPKGSFSTLEIQRTEQGDSAMYLCASSLGQGETEAFFGQGTRLTVV.

There are many counts of this clone. This sequence joins TRBV27 and TRBJ2-1, with 7 bases aligning to TRBD2. This CDR3 is 14 amino acids long. J lost 1 base, V lost 8 bases, and 5 bases had no gene match. Germline V lookup: CDR1 MNHEY, CDR2 SMNVEV (reference sequence). DNA of the CDR3: TGTGCCAGCTCTCGGGGGGATTCCTACAATGAGCAGTTCTTC. It codes for CASSRGDSYNEQFF.

The chain carries TRBV4-3 and TRBJ2-7; 12 positions match TRBD2. The CDR3 totals 14 residues. The J segment lost 3 bases and the V segment lost 3 bases, leaving 0 bases of the junction unmatched. Germline V gene sequence: CDR1 LGHNA, CDR2 YSLEER. The CDR3 loop reads CASSQTSGGYEQYF. The CDR3 DNA is TGCGCCAGCAGCCAGACTAGCGGGGGCTACGAGCAGTACTTC.

The chain combines TRBV30 with TRBJ2-3, with D possibly matching TRBD2 (6 bases). Germline V lookup: CDR1 GTSNPN, CDR2 SVGIG (reference sequence). The CDR3 contains 15 residues. Trimming removed 4 bases at V and 1 base at J, with 15 bases between. The CDR3 coding sequence is TGTGCCTGGACTCTTGGGGGGAGAGGCACAGATACGCAGTATTTT. Translated: CAWTLGGRGTDTQYF.

The CDR3 nucleotides are TGTGCCAGCAGCCTACCCGTACAGGGCCCTAATGAAAAACTGTTTTTT. This gives the protein CASSLPVQGPNEKLFF. The chain combines TRBV9 with TRBJ1-4, with D possibly TRBD1 on 6 matching bases. The ends were cut back, 4 bases at V and 3 bases at J, with 16 bases in the middle. Germline lookup yields CDR1 SGDLS and CDR2 YYNGEE. CDR3 length: 16 residues.

This clone has just one count. V usage is TRBV19 and J usage is TRBJ1-5; 10 bases fit TRBD1. Trimming removed 6 bases from V and 4 bases from J; junction bases left unmatched: 6. Germline-derived CDR1 and CDR2 are LNHDA and SQIVND (reference sequence). The length of the CDR3 is 15 residues. CDR3 coding DNA: TGTGCCAGTAGACCGGACAGGGGGGGGAATCAGCCCCAGCATTTT. This sequence encodes CASRPDRGGNQPQHF.

CDR3 in amino acids: CASSSVPGQASYEQYV. The DNA of the CDR3 is TGTGCCAGCAGCTCCGTACCGGGACAGGCTTCCTACGAGCAGTACGTC. This chain connects TRBV5-5 to TRBJ2-7; TRBD1 agrees at 8 bases. Germline V gene sequence: CDR1 SGHKS, CDR2 YYEKEE (reference sequence). The CDR3 is 16 amino acids. V dropped 3 bases and J dropped 1; count of bases not matched to a gene: 9.

The V call is TRBV11-2, the J call TRBJ2-6; TRBD1 might be the D (6 bases). Germline V gene data show CDR1 as SGHAT and CDR2 as FQNNGV. With 5 bases removed from V and 4 bases from J, the gap between germline ends came to 15 bases. The CDR3 sequence is 16 residues long. CDR3 region: CASSTTLGAGANVLTF. The CDR3 DNA reads as TGTGCCAGCAGCACCACCTTGGGGGCAGGGGCCAACGTCCTGACTTTC.

This rearrangement joins TRBV2 to TRBJ2-5; 9 bases line up with TRBD1. J gave up 2 bases and V 5 bases, and 6 bases lay outside the gene matches. CDR3 size: 15 residues. Germline assignment: CDR1 SNHLY and CDR2 FYNNEI. Written as DNA, the CDR3 is TGTGCCAGCAGTTACCCGACAGGGGGGCAAGAGACCCAGTACTTC. Translation gives CASSYPTGGQETQYF. The variable domain in full, completed from reference TRBV2 and TRBJ2-5, reads EPEVTQTPSHQVTQMGQEVILRCVPISNHLYFYWYRQILGQKVEFLVSFYNNEISEKSEIFDDQFSVERPDGSNFTLKIRSTKLEDSAMYFCASSYPTGGQETQYFGPGTRLLVL.

V usage is TRBV30 and J usage is TRBJ2-1; possible D gene TRBD1, 7 bases. This CDR3 has 16 amino acids. V was pared by 2 bases and J by 0 bases, with 14 bases between. Germline values: CDR1 GTSNPN, CDR2 SVGIG (reference sequence). The CDR3 nucleotides read TGTGCCTGGAGTCCAAGGGGGCGGGGCTCCTACAATGAGCAGTTCTTC. Translating gives CAWSPRGRGSYNEQFF.

This rearrangement joins TRBV5-1 to TRBJ1-1, with TRBD1 identical over 7 bases. The V and J ends lost 1 base and 1 base, in that order; junction bases with no gene match: 1. CDR1 SGHRS and CDR2 YFSETQ come from the germline V gene. The CDR3 loop spans 14 amino acids. As DNA, the CDR3 is TGCGCCAGCAGCTTGTGGACAGGGAACACTGAAGCTTTCTTT. This gives the protein CASSLWTGNTEAFF.